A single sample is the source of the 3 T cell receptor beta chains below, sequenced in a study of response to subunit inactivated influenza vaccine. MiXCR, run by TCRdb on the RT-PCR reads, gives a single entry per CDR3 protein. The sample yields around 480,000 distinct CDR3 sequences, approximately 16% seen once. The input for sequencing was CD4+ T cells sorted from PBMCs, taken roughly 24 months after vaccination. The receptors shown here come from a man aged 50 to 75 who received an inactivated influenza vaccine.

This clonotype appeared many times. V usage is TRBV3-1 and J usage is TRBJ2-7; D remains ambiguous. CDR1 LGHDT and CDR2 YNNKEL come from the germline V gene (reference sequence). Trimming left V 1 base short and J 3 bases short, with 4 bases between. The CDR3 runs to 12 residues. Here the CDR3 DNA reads TGTGCCAGCAGCCAAGCGGGCTACGAGCAGTACTTC. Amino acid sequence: CASSQAGYEQYF.

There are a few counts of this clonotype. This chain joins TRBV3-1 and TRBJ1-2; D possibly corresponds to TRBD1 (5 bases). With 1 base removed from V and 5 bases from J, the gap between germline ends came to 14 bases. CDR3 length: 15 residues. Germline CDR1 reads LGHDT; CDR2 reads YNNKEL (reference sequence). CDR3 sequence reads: CASSQGGRGTYGYTF. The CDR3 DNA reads TGTGCCAGCAGCCAAGGAGGGCGGGGGACGTATGGCTACACCTTC.

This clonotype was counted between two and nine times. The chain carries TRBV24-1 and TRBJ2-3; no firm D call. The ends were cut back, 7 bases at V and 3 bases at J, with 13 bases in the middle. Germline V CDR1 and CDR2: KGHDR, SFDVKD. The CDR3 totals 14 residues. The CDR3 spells CATSSPLSTDTQYF. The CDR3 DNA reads TGTGCCACCAGCTCACCCCTATCAACAGATACGCAGTATTTT.